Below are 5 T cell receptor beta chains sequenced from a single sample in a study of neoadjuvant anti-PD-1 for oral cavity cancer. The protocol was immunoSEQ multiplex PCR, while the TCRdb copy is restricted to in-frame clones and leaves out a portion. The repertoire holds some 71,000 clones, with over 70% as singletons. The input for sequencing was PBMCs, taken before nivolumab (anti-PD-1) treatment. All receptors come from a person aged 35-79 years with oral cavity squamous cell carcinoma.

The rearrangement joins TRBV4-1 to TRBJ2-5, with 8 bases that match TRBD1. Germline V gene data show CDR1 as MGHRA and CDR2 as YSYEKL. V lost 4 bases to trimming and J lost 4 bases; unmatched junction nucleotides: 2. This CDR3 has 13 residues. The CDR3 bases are TGCGCCAGCAGCCCAGGGGGCACAGAGACCCAGTACTTC. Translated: CASSPGGTETQYF.

This CDR3 reads CASAYNLRTGGTNYGYTF. CDR3 in DNA: TGTGCTAGTGCCTACAACCTCCGGACAGGGGGGACTAACTATGGCTACACCTTC. The chain is built from TRBV12-5 and TRBJ1-2; 10 positions match TRBD1. This CDR3 contains 18 residues. J gave up 0 bases and V 7 bases, and 14 bases lay outside the gene matches. Germline V lookup: CDR1 LGHNT, CDR2 FRNRAP. The whole variable domain, remainder taken from reference TRBV12-5 and TRBJ1-2, is DARVTQTPRHKVTEMGQEVTMRCQPILGHNTVFWYRQTMMQGLELLAYFRNRAPLDDSGMPKDRFSAEMPDATLATLKIQPSEPRDSAVYFCASAYNLRTGGTNYGYTFGSGTRLTVV.

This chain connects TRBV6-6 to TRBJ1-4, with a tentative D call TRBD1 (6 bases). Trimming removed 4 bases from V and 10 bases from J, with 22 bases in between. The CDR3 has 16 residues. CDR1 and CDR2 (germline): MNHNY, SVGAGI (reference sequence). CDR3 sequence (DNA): TGTGCCAGCAGTTCATTAACAGGGTTGGGGGTCGGAAAACTGTTTTTT. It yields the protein CASSSLTGLGVGKLFF.

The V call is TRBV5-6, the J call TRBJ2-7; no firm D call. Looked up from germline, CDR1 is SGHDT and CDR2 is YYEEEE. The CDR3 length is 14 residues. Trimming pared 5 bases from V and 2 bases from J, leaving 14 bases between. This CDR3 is CASSMGGSPYEQYF. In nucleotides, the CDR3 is TGTGCCAGCAGTATGGGCGGCAGCCCCTACGAGCAGTACTTC. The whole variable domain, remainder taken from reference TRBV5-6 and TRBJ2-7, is DAGVTQSPTHLIKTRGQQVTLRCSPKSGHDTVSWYQQALGQGPQFIFQYYEEEERQRGNFPDRFSGHQFPNYSSELNVNALLLGDSALYLCASSMGGSPYEQYFGPGTRLTVT.

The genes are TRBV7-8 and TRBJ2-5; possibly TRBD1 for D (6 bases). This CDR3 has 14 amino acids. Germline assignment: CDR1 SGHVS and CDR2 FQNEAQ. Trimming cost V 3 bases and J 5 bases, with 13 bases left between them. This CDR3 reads CASSFSTGTETQYF. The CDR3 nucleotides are TGTGCCAGCAGCTTTTCGACAGGCACTGAGACCCAGTACTTC.